This entry concerns a single TCR beta chain. Its target antigen remains unknown. The input lacks base qualities; no much larger clone sits a single base away. What this sample's treatment or condition label stands for: suppressive antiretroviral therapy. Cells were stimulated with anti-CD3/anti-CD28 magnetic beads as a nonspecific positive control representing the CD4+ T cell repertoire. Responding CD4+ T cells were sorted on the basis of upregulation of both CD40 ligand and CD69. HIV-1-infected adults in whom suppressive ART had been started during chronic infection were enrolled as participants. For at least 4 years, the participants' plasma HIV-1 RNA had been undetectable, below 50 copies/mL. To be included, a participant needed positive CMV serology and a CD4+ T cell count above 400 cells/uL. Before stimulation, PBMCs were isolated using density centrifugation and then depleted of CD8+ T cells. For approximately 17 hours, CD8-depleted PBMCs were stimulated with anti-CD28/CD49d costimulation, a CD40-blocking antibody, and enfuvirtide, which was added to prevent new infections. Cell sorting was done on a Beckman Coulter MoFlo Legacy or XDP sorter, and dead cells were excluded with propidium iodide. Genomic DNA was extracted using the QIAamp DNA Mini Kit for samples with more than one million cells and using the Quick-DNA Microprep Kit for all other samples.

Measured from the cysteine to the phenylalanine, the CDR3 is 13 residues long. Just CDR3 DNA is preserved here, 39 bases in frame from base 1. The germline V gene (reference sequence) provides CDR1 GTSNPN and CDR2 SVGIG. At the junction V is shortened by 1 base and J by 12 bases; bases outside the gene matches: 8. The sample is drawn from a study of persistence of HIV-infected CD4 T cells (TCRdb year 2020). Broadly, across the study: The median time participants had been on suppressive ART was about 8 years. Peripheral blood samples of up to about 180 mL were taken at multiple time points, with the exception of a couple of participants who underwent leukapheresis at a single time point. Anti-CD3/anti-CD28 stimulation activated a higher proportion of cells, with a lower memory fraction, than antigen stimulation. CMV- and HIV-1 Gag-responding CD4+ T cells were isolated from ART-treated individuals so that antigen-driven clonal expansion of HIV-1-infected cells could be examined. TCRbeta sequencing assessed the clonality of all cells in each sorted population, while proviral sequencing assessed the clonality of infected cells. The TCR cluster analysis across participants included eight or nine participants for CMV and roughly 7 participants for Gag. Results the study describes overall, beyond this receptor: Antigen-responding cells were enriched for expanded CDR3beta sequences that were degenerate, which suggests that CD4+ responses to CMV and Gag underwent convergent selection. Bulk TCR analyses could not be limited to the rare CMV-responding cells that actually contained HIV-1 proviruses. Within the same sorted populations, TCR oligoclonality correlated with proviral oligoclonality. Only a small number of individuals took part in the study, and only a limited range of antigens was tested. Significantly lower TCRbeta richness was observed in CMV- and Gag-responding cells than in anti-CD3/anti-CD28-responding cells, and higher oligoclonality was observed in CMV-responding cells than in CD3/CD28-stimulated and Gag-responding cells.

TCRbeta repertoires were sequenced from genomic DNA with the immunoSEQ hsTCRB assay version 4 in survey mode. Genomic DNA was diluted to around 10 ng/uL, using up to about 1 ug per sample for TCRbeta sequencing. The authors processed their data as follows. TCRbeta data analysis was done in ImmunoSeq Analyzer 3.0, and diversity was calculated on productive nucleotide rearrangements. The improved Chao index was used to estimate lower-bound TCR diversity, and the Gini coefficient was used to estimate clonality using the Immunarch R package. Nucleotide rearrangements that differed but encoded the same CDR3beta amino acid sequence were counted as separate clonotypes. Differential abundance analysis found TCRbeta sequences that were significantly enriched in antigen-responding cells compared with anti-CD3/anti-CD28-activated cells. TCRs were clustered by predicted peptide-MHC specificity with GLIPH2, both within individual participants and across merged participant data sets. The source is immuneACCESS, and TCRdb retained only in-frame sequences with V and J called. Part of the clones is not carried over; for the studies checked, unresolved V genes explain less than half of this, and the remainder is unexplained. The DNA gave D and trimming, while V, J and clone size come from that table. The sample table records more than 30,000 clones; over 80% of these occur just once. 1.3% of the sample is taken by the ten largest.

In this chain, TRBV30 is recombined with TRBJ2-5, and 10 junctional nucleotides match TRBD2. This TCR was recovered from an adult man with HIV who was CMV-seropositive. The sample was CD4+ T cells sorted from PBMCs after 18-hour stimulation, taken from a patient who received antiretroviral therapy. In light of the paper, this sample's cell subset or site label describes: CD40L+CD69+ CD4 T cells responding to anti-CD3/anti-CD28 beads, representing the overall repertoire. CDR3 sequence: CAWSDLAGGTEYF. The sequenced DNA is TGTGCCTGGAGTGATTTAGCGGGAGGAACGGAGTACTTC.